Listed here are 17 T cell receptor beta chains from one sample, sequenced in a study of resident and recirculating memory T cells in vitiligo (dated by TCRdb to the late 2010s). Library creation used the immunoSEQ multiplex PCR assay. TCRdb mirrors the immuneACCESS table, restricted to in-frame sequences. Some clones are absent from its copies; in checked studies, under half trace to an unresolved V gene, and the reason for the others is unknown. In all, the sample holds about 42,000 clones, and 92% of those were seen once. The ten largest account for 4.5% of the sample. The sequenced sample was blood. The receptor set was obtained from a male donor with vitiligo.

This chain connects TRBV5-1 to TRBJ1-1; D perhaps matches TRBD1 (6 bases). The CDR3 spans 15 residues. Per the germline V gene, CDR1 is SGHRS and CDR2 is YFSETQ. The ends were cut back, 0 bases at V and 4 bases at J, with 13 bases in the middle. The DNA of the CDR3 is TGCGCCAGCAGCTTGGTTGGGGGCGCGGTCACTGAAGCTTTCTTT. It codes for CASSLVGGAVTEAFF.

The chain recombines TRBV5-1 with TRBJ1-1; no firm D call. This CDR3 is built from 15 residues. Germline loops: CDR1 SGHRS, CDR2 YFSETQ. Trimming shortened V by 0 bases and J by 0 bases, and 9 bases separated the two germline ends. CDR3 DNA: TGCGCCAGCAGCTTGGACGTGGGCATGAACACTGAAGCTTTCTTT. Its protein is CASSLDVGMNTEAFF.

V gene TRBV27 combines with J gene TRBJ2-7; 8 positions agree with TRBD1. The germline V gene encodes CDR1 MNHEY and CDR2 SMNVEV (reference sequence). Trimming removed 5 bases from V and 6 bases from J; junction bases left unmatched: 12. This CDR3 is built from 15 residues. DNA for the CDR3: TGTGCCAGCAGTCCCTGGGACAGGAAAGGGTCCGAGCAGTACTTC. This translates into CASSPWDRKGSEQYF.

The chain employs TRBV2 and TRBJ2-5, with D possibly matching TRBD1 (6 bases). V dropped 3 bases and J dropped 1 base, with 15 bases sitting between them. Germline V gene data show CDR1 as SNHLY and CDR2 as FYNNEI. The CDR3 contains 16 residues. The CDR3 coding sequence is TGTGCCAGCAGTGATACAGGGATTAATTCCCAAGAGACCCAGTACTTC. This gives the protein CASSDTGINSQETQYF.

V and J are TRBV25-1 and TRBJ1-4; weak D call: TRBD1 (5 bases). From germline, CDR1 is MGHDK and CDR2 SYGVNS. The CDR3 sequence is 13 residues long. Trimming stripped 2 bases from V and 11 bases from J, with 12 bases between. This CDR3 is CASSELGGSKLFF. The CDR3 DNA is TGTGCCAGCAGTGAACTGGGGGGATCTAAACTGTTTTTT.

The gene calls are TRBV4-3 and TRBJ2-2, with 8 bases matching TRBD1. The CDR3 loop spans 16 amino acids. Germline assignment: CDR1 LGHNA and CDR2 YSLEER. Unmatched junction bases numbered 6, after V lost 2 bases and J lost 4 bases. The CDR3 here is CASSQIGTGGTGELFF. CDR3 coding DNA: TGCGCCAGCAGCCAAATCGGGACAGGCGGCACCGGGGAGCTGTTTTTT.

The chain carries TRBV11-1 and TRBJ2-1; 10 bases map to TRBD1. The CDR3 spans 13 residues. Germline trimming cut 4 bases from V and 7 bases from J; bases unmatched to any gene: 1. Per germline, CDR1 SGHAT and CDR2 FQDESV (reference sequence). Here the CDR3 reads CASSWGQGNEQFF. In DNA form, the CDR3 reads TGTGCCAGCAGCTGGGGACAGGGGAATGAGCAGTTCTTC.

This clone was seen a handful of times. The chain joins TRBV14 to TRBJ1-6; 7 positions agree with TRBD1. Germline V gene lookup returns CDR1 SGHDN and CDR2 FVKESK. J was trimmed by 9 bases and V by 2 bases; bases with no gene match: 10. CDR3 length: 16 residues. CDR3 nucleotide sequence: TGTGCCAGCAGCCAACTACCGGGACAGAGTGGTTCACCCCTCCACTTT. It specifies CASSQLPGQSGSPLHF.

In its sample, this clone was seen once. The chain carries TRBV19 and TRBJ2-3, with 9 bases fitting TRBD2. Germline V lookup: CDR1 LNHDA, CDR2 SQIVND (reference sequence). The CDR3 is 13 residues long. V lost 8 bases, J lost 6 bases, and 6 bases stayed unmatched. DNA of the CDR3: TGTGCCAGTGGCGGGGGGGCAAGCGATACGCAGTATTTT. It specifies CASGGGASDTQYF. The complete variable domain, with remaining parts taken from reference TRBV19 and TRBJ2-3, reads DGGITQSPKYLFRKEGQNVTLSCEQNLNHDAMYWYRQDPGQGLRLIYYSQIVNDFQKGDIAEGYSVSREKKESFPLTVTSAQKNPTAFYLCASGGGASDTQYFGPGTRLTVL.

The V gene is TRBV30, the J gene TRBJ1-3; a possible D gene is TRBD1 (5 bases). CDR3 length: 13 residues. Deletions cut 3 bases from V and 4 bases from J, with 10 bases between. CDR1 GTSNPN and CDR2 SVGIG come from the germline V gene (reference sequence). CDR3 amino acids: CAWRGRAGNTIYF. Here the CDR3 DNA reads TGTGCCTGGAGAGGCAGGGCGGGAAACACCATATATTTT.

The chain combines TRBV7-8 with TRBJ1-6, with a tentative D call TRBD1 (6 bases). V was clipped by 6 bases and J by 8 bases, with 14 bases between them. The germline V gene has CDR1 SGHVS and CDR2 FQNEAQ. The CDR3 spans 14 residues. The CDR3 DNA sequence: TGTGCCAGCAGGCTCGGGGGGGCTCATTCACCCCTCCACTTT. Protein product: CASRLGGAHSPLHF.

The genes are TRBV4-3 and TRBJ1-5; 8 positions match TRBD1. Germline assignment: CDR1 LGHNA and CDR2 YSLEER. The CDR3 loop spans 17 amino acids. Trimming removed 0 bases from V and 4 bases from J; junction bases left unmatched: 8. In DNA form, the CDR3 reads TGCGCCAGCAGCCAAGAATGGCAGGGGGCGTTTAATCAGCCCCAGCATTTT. Its translation: CASSQEWQGAFNQPQHF.

The chain links TRBV7-9 to TRBJ2-1, with 12 nucleotides matching TRBD2. The CDR3 is 15 amino acids. Germline-derived CDR1 and CDR2 are SEHNR and FQNEAQ (reference sequence). After removal of 3 bases from V and 8 bases from J, the junction contained 5 bases not matched to a gene. CDR3 nucleotides: TGTGCCAGCAGCTTTCCGACTAGCGGGGGTGATGAGCAGTTCTTC. It yields the protein CASSFPTSGGDEQFF.

This clone was counted once. The V call is TRBV5-6, the J call TRBJ2-5, with 7 positions matching TRBD1. Germline lookup yields CDR1 SGHDT and CDR2 YYEEEE. The CDR3 runs 14 residues. J was trimmed by 3 bases and V by 6 bases; bases with no gene match: 8. CDR3 DNA sequence: TGTGCCAGCACCGACCGCGGACAGGAAGAGACCCAGTACTTC. Amino acid sequence: CASTDRGQEETQYF. Full variable domain (remainder filled in from reference TRBV5-6 and TRBJ2-5): DAGVTQSPTHLIKTRGQQVTLRCSPKSGHDTVSWYQQALGQGPQFIFQYYEEEERQRGNFPDRFSGHQFPNYSSELNVNALLLGDSALYLCASTDRGQEETQYFGPGTRLLVL.

The chain combines TRBV14 with TRBJ1-1; D call uncertain. Germline V gives CDR1 SGHDN, CDR2 FVKESK. V gave up 0 bases and J gave up 5 bases, with 13 bases separating them. The CDR3 covers 15 residues. The CDR3 DNA reads TGTGCCAGCAGCCAAGATCCCCCAGGCTTGACTGAAGCTTTCTTT. Protein: CASSQDPPGLTEAFF.

V is TRBV7-2 and J is TRBJ2-1; tentative D call: TRBD2 (5 bases). The CDR3 loop spans 15 amino acids. V was shortened by 2 bases and J by 4 bases, with 12 bases between the two germline ends. CDR1 is SGHTA, CDR2 FQGNSA, per germline. The CDR3 bases are TGTGCCAGCAGCTTACAGAGCGGCCCTTACAATGAGCAGTTCTTC. Residues: CASSLQSGPYNEQFF. Combining the CDR3 with reference TRBV7-2 and TRBJ2-1 gives the whole variable domain GAGVSQSPSNKVTEKGKDVELRCDPISGHTALYWYRQSLGQGLEFLIYFQGNSAPDKSGLPSDRFSAERTGGSVSTLTIQRTQQEDSAVYLCASSLQSGPYNEQFFGPGTRLTVL.

The chain is built from TRBV10-2 and TRBJ1-4, with a weak D call TRBD1 (6 bases). CDR1 WSHSY and CDR2 SAAADI come from the germline V gene. CDR3 length: 15 residues. V lost 0 bases and J lost 5, with 10 bases in between. DNA for the CDR3: TGCGCCAGCAGTGAGTCACAGGGAGTGAATGAAAAACTGTTTTTT. Protein product: CASSESQGVNEKLFF.